The sequence of this T cell receptor beta chain was determined in a study of OX40 agonist ivuxolimab in advanced cancers. Patients with autoimmune history or systemic immunosuppression were excluded. Collection of blood occurred at baseline, at cycle 4 day 1, and at cycle 7 day 1. Sequencing was performed with immunoSEQ multiplex PCR; in TCRdb, only in-frame clones are kept and a portion is missing. The sample holds roughly 18,000 clones, 65% to 80% seen once. The TCR originated in an adult with an advanced solid tumor such as melanoma, head and neck, liver or kidney cancer. The sequencing here drew on CD4+ or CD8+ T cells sorted from blood, taken in a trial of the OX40 agonist ivuxolimab.

The DNA for the CDR3 is TGTGCCATCAAAAGAACCGGCCGGGACAGGGCGATAGCGGGGGACAATGAGCAGTTCTTC. Its protein product is CAIKRTGRDRAIAGDNEQFF. The J gene is TRBJ2-1, the V gene TRBV28; D is perhaps TRBD1 or TRBD2 (9 bases each). This CDR3 contains 20 residues. Germline lookup yields CDR1 MDHEN and CDR2 SYDVKM. Between the trimmed V and J ends, which lost 10 bases and 5 bases, there was a span of 36 bases.